The next 21 T cell receptor beta chains were all read from a single sample in a study of T cell responses to AZD1222 COVID-19 vaccine (dated by TCRdb to about 2021). This specimen's time point label, interpreted: about 28 days (+/-7) after the second vaccine dose. Library preparation was by the immunoSEQ multiplex PCR assay. TCRdb's version of the immuneACCESS table is confined to in-frame rearrangements and falls short of the full clone set. An unresolved V gene accounts for under half of the shortfall where checked; the remainder is of unknown origin. The sample contains 80,000 or so clones, 90% of them found a single time. Of the sample, 3% to 3.5% is held by the ten largest clones. Sample: peripheral blood, taken 28 days after the second AZD1222 dose. These receptors were collected from an adult who received the AZD1222 COVID-19 vaccine.

This chain joins TRBV18 and TRBJ1-5; the D is unclear. CDR3 length: 15 residues. The V end was cut by 0 bases, the J end by 2 bases, with 8 bases between. Germline V gives CDR1 KGHSH, CDR2 LQKENI. The CDR3 DNA sequence: TGTGCCAGCTCACCACCTCCAGGCCGCAATCAGCCCCAGCATTTT. Residues: CASSPPPGRNQPQHF.

V and J are TRBV3-1 (or the pseudogene TRBV3-2) and TRBJ1-4; D ambiguous. The ends were cut back, 1 base at V and 7 bases at J, with 13 bases in the middle. CDR3 length equals 15 residues. CDR1 LGHDT and CDR2 YNNKEL come from the germline V gene (reference sequence). The CDR3, as DNA: TGTGCCAGCAGCCAAGGTGCGGGAGGAGGTGAAAAACTGTTTTTT. Encoded protein: CASSQGAGGGEKLFF.

The J gene is TRBJ1-6, the V gene TRBV6-5; tentative D call: TRBD1 (5 bases). Germline lookup yields CDR1 MNHEY and CDR2 SVGAGI. V lost 2 bases, J lost 7 bases, and 9 bases lay in between. The CDR3 is 14 residues long. The CDR3 loop is CASSYGQGNSPLHF. The DNA of the CDR3 is TGTGCCAGCAGTTACGGGCAGGGAAATTCACCCCTCCACTTT.

The chain is built from TRBV6-2 or TRBV6-3 and TRBJ1-1; possibly TRBD1 for D (5 bases). CDR3 length: 15 residues. The germline CDR1 and CDR2 sequences are MNHEY and SVGEGT. V was clipped by 2 bases and J by 4 bases, with 14 bases between them. The CDR3 loop is CASSYTLGLPTEAFF. CDR3 nucleotides: TGTGCCAGCAGTTACACTTTGGGACTTCCCACTGAAGCTTTCTTT.

The chain carries TRBV6-5 and TRBJ2-5, with D perhaps TRBD2 (5 bases). Trimming cost V 5 bases and J 3 bases, with 13 bases left between them. Germline V lookup: CDR1 MNHEY, CDR2 SVGAGI. The CDR3 has 14 amino acids. The DNA for the CDR3 is TGTGCCAGCAGTAGACGTGGGAGAGAAGAGACCCAGTACTTC. Its protein is CASSRRGREETQYF.

The chain links TRBV19 to TRBJ2-7, with D maybe TRBD2 (9 bases). The V end lost 5 bases, the J end lost 3 bases, and 17 bases lay between the germline ends. The CDR3 runs 15 residues. Germline V gives CDR1 LNHDA, CDR2 SQIVND (reference sequence). The CDR3 nucleotides read TGTGCCAGTAGTCAGGGGGCTAGCGGGATCTACGAGCAGTACTTC. Its protein product is CASSQGASGIYEQYF.

The sample holds a few counts of this clone. The rearrangement links TRBV6-5 to TRBJ1-5; 9 bases are shared with TRBD1. The CDR3 runs 14 residues. Per germline, CDR1 MNHEY and CDR2 SVGAGI. Trimming cost V 6 bases and J 6 bases; bases outside gene matches: 6. CDR3 sequence (DNA): TGTGCCAGCAGGACGGACAGGGGCGGTCAGCCCCAGCATTTT. Its translation: CASRTDRGGQPQHF.

This clone was seen once. This chain joins TRBV18 and TRBJ1-2; D gene uncertain. Per germline, CDR1 KGHSH and CDR2 LQKENI. CDR3 length equals 13 residues. V was cut by 3 bases and J by 6 bases, with 11 bases left in between. CDR3 nucleotide sequence: TGTGCCAGCTCACCTACCTTCTCAGATGGCTACACCTTC. Protein sequence: CASSPTFSDGYTF.

This chain connects TRBV11-3 to TRBJ1-3; no clear D gene. Trimming removed 2 bases at V and 1 base at J, with 15 bases between. Looked up from germline, CDR1 is SGHNT and CDR2 is YENEEA. The CDR3 covers 17 residues. Here the CDR3 reads CASSLSVLAVSGNTIYF. The CDR3 DNA follows: TGTGCCAGCAGCTTAAGTGTGCTGGCAGTTTCTGGAAACACCATATATTTT.

The V gene is TRBV24-1, the J gene TRBJ1-4; 9 bases are shared with TRBD1. CDR1 is KGHDR and CDR2 is SFDVKD in the germline V gene. The V segment lost 9 bases and the J segment 3 bases; nucleotides outside the gene matches: 4. The CDR3 spans 14 residues. CDR3 in DNA: TGTGCCACCCAAGGGACAGGGCCTAATGAAAAACTGTTTTTT. This codes for CATQGTGPNEKLFF.

The J gene is TRBJ1-1, the V gene TRBV7-2, with D perhaps matching TRBD1 (6 bases). The CDR3 runs 12 residues. The V gene lost 4 bases and the J gene lost 5 bases, with 8 bases spanning the gap. CDR1 is SGHTA, CDR2 FQGNSA, per germline. CDR3 residues: CASSSQGTEAFF. The CDR3, as DNA: TGTGCCAGCAGCTCCCAGGGGACTGAAGCTTTCTTT.

This clone has only one observation. The V and J genes are TRBV7-2 and TRBJ2-5; D remains ambiguous. The CDR3 loop spans 12 amino acids. The V end lost 6 bases, the J end lost 1 base, and 6 bases lay between the germline ends. The V gene's germline CDR1 is SGHTA and CDR2 FQGNSA. The CDR3 DNA reads TGTGCCAGCAGACCCCCCCAAGAGACCCAGTACTTC. It is translated as CASRPPQETQYF. The variable domain in full, completed from reference TRBV7-2 and TRBJ2-5, reads GAGVSQSPSNKVTEKGKDVELRCDPISGHTALYWYRQSLGQGLEFLIYFQGNSAPDKSGLPSDRFSAERTGGSVSTLTIQRTQQEDSAVYLCASRPPQETQYFGPGTRLLVL.

This clone was picked up one time. The chain links TRBV11-2 to TRBJ1-3; D not resolved. The CDR3 loop spans 15 amino acids. Germline V CDR1 and CDR2: SGHAT, FQNNGV. Deletions cut 1 base from V and 4 bases from J, with 11 bases between. CDR3 nucleotides: TGTGCCAGCAGCTTAGTGGAAGGGCTGGGAAACACCATATATTTT. Its protein is CASSLVEGLGNTIYF.

The V gene is TRBV12-3 or TRBV12-4, the J gene TRBJ2-7; the match to TRBD2 covers 7 bases. Trimming cost V 3 bases and J 3 bases; bases outside gene matches: 2. This CDR3 comprises 13 residues. CDR3 DNA: TGTGCCAGCAGTTTCGGCGGGAGCTACGAGCAGTACTTC. It specifies CASSFGGSYEQYF.

This chain links TRBV29-1 with TRBJ1-5; 9 bases line up with TRBD1. Germline CDR1 SQVTM, CDR2 ANQGSEA. The CDR3 has 15 amino acids. The CDR3 sequence: CIYCPGQGSRQPQHF. For the CDR3, the DNA is TGCATCTACTGTCCGGGACAGGGCTCTCGGCAGCCCCAGCATTTT.

This clone was detected a few times. The chain links TRBV19 to TRBJ1-3; D unclear. Germline V gives CDR1 LNHDA, CDR2 SQIVND (reference sequence). The CDR3 covers 14 residues. Deletions cut 6 bases from V and 0 bases from J, with 9 bases between. CDR3 bases: TGTGCCAGTAGCCGCACACGCTCTGGAAACACCATATATTTT. Amino acids: CASSRTRSGNTIYF.

This rearrangement joins TRBV7-9 to TRBJ1-2; D perhaps matches TRBD1 (5 bases). Deletions cut 1 base from V and 7 bases from J, with 13 bases between. CDR3 length: 14 residues. Germline V gene data show CDR1 as SEHNR and CDR2 as FQNEAQ (reference sequence). CDR3 sequence reads: CASSLGTGPSGYTF. For the CDR3, the DNA is TGTGCCAGCAGCTTAGGGACGGGGCCAAGTGGCTACACCTTC.

The chain is built from TRBV6-5 and TRBJ2-5, with 15 bases fitting TRBD2. CDR1 and CDR2 from the germline V gene are MNHEY and SVGAGI. V shed 6 bases and J 5 bases; nucleotides not matched to a gene: 4. The CDR3 runs 15 residues. The CDR3 bases are TGTGCCAGCAGATACGGGACTAGCGGGGGGGAGACCCAGTACTTC. This codes for CASRYGTSGGETQYF.

The rearrangement uses TRBV2 and TRBJ1-6; TRBD1 might be the D (6 bases). V lost 5 bases and J lost 7, with 18 bases in between. The CDR3 is 16 residues long. CDR1 is SNHLY, CDR2 FYNNEI, per germline. CDR3 DNA: TGTGCCAGCAGTCAACAGGGAGGAACTGGCAATTCACCCCTCCACTTT. Its translation is CASSQQGGTGNSPLHF.

The chain is built from TRBV5-1 and TRBJ1-2, with TRBD1 matching 8 bases. CDR1 is SGHRS and CDR2 is YFSETQ in the germline V gene. The CDR3 has 14 amino acids. The J segment lost 7 bases and the V segment lost 3 bases, leaving 8 bases of the junction unmatched. This CDR3 reads CASSSGQGGFGYTF. The CDR3, as DNA: TGCGCCAGCAGCTCTGGACAGGGTGGGTTTGGCTACACCTTC.

The rearrangement uses TRBV5-1 and TRBJ2-1, with 10 nucleotides matching TRBD2. This CDR3 region has 16 residues. Germline CDR1 SGHRS, CDR2 YFSETQ. The J segment lost 8 bases and the V segment lost 2 bases, leaving 10 bases of the junction unmatched. CDR3 residues: CASSFRGTSVMDEQFF. DNA of the CDR3: TGCGCCAGCAGCTTTCGGGGGACTAGCGTGATGGATGAGCAGTTCTTC. Complete variable domain (other parts from reference TRBV5-1 and TRBJ2-1): KAGVTQTPRYLIKTRGQQVTLSCSPISGHRSVSWYQQTPGQGLQFLFEYFSETQRNKGNFPGRFSGRQFSNSRSEMNVSTLELGDSALYLCASSFRGTSVMDEQFFGPGTRLTVL.